This T cell receptor beta chain was captured by sequencing in a study of control samples from healthy donors and cancer patients. Trimming shortened V by 8 bases and J by 7 bases, and 15 bases separated the two germline ends. The CDR3 totals 13 residues. CDR1 is GTSNPN and CDR2 is SVGIG in the germline V gene (reference sequence). Only in-frame clones appear in the TCRdb table, and some are missing; sequencing was by immunoSEQ multiplex PCR. The sample carries about 120,000 clones, approximately 88% recorded once. Sequenced input: blood. This sequence joins TRBV30 and TRBJ1-6, with unresolved D. The receptor was derived from a man aged 35-49 years in good health. CDR3 in DNA: TGTGCCGTTGGTGGGTATGTCAATTCACCCCTCCACTTT. The encoded protein is CAVGGYVNSPLHF.